This T cell receptor beta chain was documented in a study of shared clonotypes between healthy human individuals. Using immunoSEQ multiplex PCR, the repertoire was profiled, and TCRdb retains in-frame clones only, with some absent. The sample contains 2 million to 2.5 million clones, 90% to 95% of which appear only once. The germline gives CDR1 SGHTA, CDR2 FQGTGA. The V segment lost 2 bases and the J segment 5 bases; nucleotides outside the gene matches: 6. The CDR3 consists of 15 residues. This clone was detected once. The TCR sequence derives from a man younger than 30 in good health. Some clones in this sample may be carry-over from other donors' samples. Sequencing was performed on naive CD4+ T cells from PBMCs. Described subset: CD45RA+ positively selected. V is TRBV7-3 and J is TRBJ2-7; TRBD2 matches 10 bases. CDR3 residues: CASSLGFGTSDEQYF. The DNA of the CDR3 is TGTGCCAGCAGCTTAGGGTTTGGGACTAGCGACGAGCAGTACTTC.